This TCR beta chain was captured by sequencing in a study of identical twins. TCRdb recomputed calls from the 5' RACE reads with MiXCR, one row per CDR3 protein. The table has more than 600,000 distinct CDR3 sequences, about 18% seen once. V was trimmed by 4 bases and J by 3 bases, leaving 13 bases between them. The germline CDR1 and CDR2 sequences are SGHDN and FVKESK. This CDR3 contains 15 residues. These data were likewise used in another study, on T cells expressing NK-cell markers. That work states: The use of an anti-gamma-delta TCR antibody, which was added in several experiments, restricted sorting to T cells expressing alpha-beta TCR.

Sample: PBMCs. V is TRBV14 and J is TRBJ2-1; a possible D gene is TRBD2 (6 bases). This sequence originates from a woman aged 18-35 years in good health. CDR3 sequence reads: CASSRGSSDYNEQFF. DNA for the CDR3: TGTGCCAGCAGCCGTGGTTCTAGCGACTACAATGAGCAGTTCTTC.